This is a list of T cell receptor beta chains from one sample in a study of cytomegalovirus exposure and HLA in healthy donors. Libraries were prepared by immunoSEQ multiplex PCR; TCRdb keeps only in-frame clonotypes and omits some of them. This table lists roughly 100,000 clones. The sequenced sample consisted of PBMCs. These receptors all stem from a man between 40 and 49 years old in good health and CMV-seronegative. Each CDR3 is given with its conserved first and last residue. Fields, in order: J gene, D gene, V gene, CDR3 protein, CDR3 DNA. A D gene is named only where the DNA matches it firmly.

>TRBJ2-7|NA|TRBV4-3
CASSQNRGYEQYF
TGCGCCAGCAGCCAAAACCGGGGTTACGAGCAGTACTTC
>TRBJ1-5|TRBD1|TRBV15
CATSRVSGAGGDQPQHF
TGTGCCACCAGCAGAGTTTCGGGGGCAGGGGGCGATCAGCCCCAGCATTTT
>TRBJ1-2|NA|TRBV4-3
CASSQDARAQYGYTF
TGCGCCAGCAGCCAAGATGCCAGGGCCCAGTATGGCTACACCTTC
>TRBJ2-3|TRBD1|TRBV6-6
CASSPDRASTDTQYF
TGTGCCAGCAGCCCGGACAGGGCTAGCACAGATACGCAGTATTTT
>TRBJ2-7|TRBD2|TRBV14
CASSQVAGQGEQYF
TGTGCCAGCAGCCAGGTAGCGGGACAAGGGGAACAGTACTTC
>TRBJ1-5|NA|TRBV28
CASISGPNQPQHF
TGTGCCAGCATTTCAGGGCCAAATCAGCCCCAGCATTTT
>TRBJ2-7|NA|TRBV5-1
CASSLDIPREQYF
TGCGCCAGCAGCTTGGACATTCCCCGCGAGCAGTACTTC
>TRBJ1-1|TRBD1|TRBV6-6
CASSLGTGLTEAFF
TGTGCCAGCAGTTTAGGGACAGGACTAACTGAAGCTTTCTTT
>TRBJ1-2|TRBD1|TRBV19
CASSIMDRDGYTF
TGTGCCAGTAGTATCATGGACAGGGATGGCTACACCTTC
>TRBJ2-7|TRBD1|TRBV4-3
CASSQETGFEQYF
TGCGCCAGCAGCCAAGAGACAGGGTTCGAGCAGTACTTC
>TRBJ1-1|NA|TRBV28
CASSRVSAFF
TGTGCCAGCAGCAGGGTTAGTGCTTTCTTT
>TRBJ1-5|NA|TRBV27
CASSLSATQGQPQHF
TGTGCCAGCAGTTTATCGGCAACCCAGGGGCAGCCCCAGCATTTT
>TRBJ1-1|TRBD1|TRBV6-5
CASSPSTGMNTEAFF
TGTGCCAGCAGTCCATCGACAGGGATGAACACTGAAGCTTTCTTT
>TRBJ2-2|TRBD2|TRBV19
CASRQTSGTSGSVELFF
TGTGCCAGTAGGCAAACTTCCGGGACTAGCGGGAGCGTGGAGCTGTTTTTT
>TRBJ1-2|NA|TRBV7-2
CASSLETPGYNYGYTF
TGTGCCAGCAGCTTAGAAACACCAGGGTACAACTATGGCTACACCTTC
>TRBJ1-3|NA|TRBV5-6
CASSLSGSGNTIYF
TGTGCCAGCAGCTTGTCGGGTTCTGGAAACACCATATATTTT
>TRBJ2-7|TRBD1|TRBV10-3
CAISSLYGDRGSYEQYF
TGTGCCATCAGTAGCCTCTACGGGGACAGGGGATCCTACGAGCAGTACTTC
>TRBJ1-4|NA|TRBV11-2
CASSRVKGNLFF
TGTGCCAGCAGCCGGGTGAAGGGGAACCTGTTTTTT